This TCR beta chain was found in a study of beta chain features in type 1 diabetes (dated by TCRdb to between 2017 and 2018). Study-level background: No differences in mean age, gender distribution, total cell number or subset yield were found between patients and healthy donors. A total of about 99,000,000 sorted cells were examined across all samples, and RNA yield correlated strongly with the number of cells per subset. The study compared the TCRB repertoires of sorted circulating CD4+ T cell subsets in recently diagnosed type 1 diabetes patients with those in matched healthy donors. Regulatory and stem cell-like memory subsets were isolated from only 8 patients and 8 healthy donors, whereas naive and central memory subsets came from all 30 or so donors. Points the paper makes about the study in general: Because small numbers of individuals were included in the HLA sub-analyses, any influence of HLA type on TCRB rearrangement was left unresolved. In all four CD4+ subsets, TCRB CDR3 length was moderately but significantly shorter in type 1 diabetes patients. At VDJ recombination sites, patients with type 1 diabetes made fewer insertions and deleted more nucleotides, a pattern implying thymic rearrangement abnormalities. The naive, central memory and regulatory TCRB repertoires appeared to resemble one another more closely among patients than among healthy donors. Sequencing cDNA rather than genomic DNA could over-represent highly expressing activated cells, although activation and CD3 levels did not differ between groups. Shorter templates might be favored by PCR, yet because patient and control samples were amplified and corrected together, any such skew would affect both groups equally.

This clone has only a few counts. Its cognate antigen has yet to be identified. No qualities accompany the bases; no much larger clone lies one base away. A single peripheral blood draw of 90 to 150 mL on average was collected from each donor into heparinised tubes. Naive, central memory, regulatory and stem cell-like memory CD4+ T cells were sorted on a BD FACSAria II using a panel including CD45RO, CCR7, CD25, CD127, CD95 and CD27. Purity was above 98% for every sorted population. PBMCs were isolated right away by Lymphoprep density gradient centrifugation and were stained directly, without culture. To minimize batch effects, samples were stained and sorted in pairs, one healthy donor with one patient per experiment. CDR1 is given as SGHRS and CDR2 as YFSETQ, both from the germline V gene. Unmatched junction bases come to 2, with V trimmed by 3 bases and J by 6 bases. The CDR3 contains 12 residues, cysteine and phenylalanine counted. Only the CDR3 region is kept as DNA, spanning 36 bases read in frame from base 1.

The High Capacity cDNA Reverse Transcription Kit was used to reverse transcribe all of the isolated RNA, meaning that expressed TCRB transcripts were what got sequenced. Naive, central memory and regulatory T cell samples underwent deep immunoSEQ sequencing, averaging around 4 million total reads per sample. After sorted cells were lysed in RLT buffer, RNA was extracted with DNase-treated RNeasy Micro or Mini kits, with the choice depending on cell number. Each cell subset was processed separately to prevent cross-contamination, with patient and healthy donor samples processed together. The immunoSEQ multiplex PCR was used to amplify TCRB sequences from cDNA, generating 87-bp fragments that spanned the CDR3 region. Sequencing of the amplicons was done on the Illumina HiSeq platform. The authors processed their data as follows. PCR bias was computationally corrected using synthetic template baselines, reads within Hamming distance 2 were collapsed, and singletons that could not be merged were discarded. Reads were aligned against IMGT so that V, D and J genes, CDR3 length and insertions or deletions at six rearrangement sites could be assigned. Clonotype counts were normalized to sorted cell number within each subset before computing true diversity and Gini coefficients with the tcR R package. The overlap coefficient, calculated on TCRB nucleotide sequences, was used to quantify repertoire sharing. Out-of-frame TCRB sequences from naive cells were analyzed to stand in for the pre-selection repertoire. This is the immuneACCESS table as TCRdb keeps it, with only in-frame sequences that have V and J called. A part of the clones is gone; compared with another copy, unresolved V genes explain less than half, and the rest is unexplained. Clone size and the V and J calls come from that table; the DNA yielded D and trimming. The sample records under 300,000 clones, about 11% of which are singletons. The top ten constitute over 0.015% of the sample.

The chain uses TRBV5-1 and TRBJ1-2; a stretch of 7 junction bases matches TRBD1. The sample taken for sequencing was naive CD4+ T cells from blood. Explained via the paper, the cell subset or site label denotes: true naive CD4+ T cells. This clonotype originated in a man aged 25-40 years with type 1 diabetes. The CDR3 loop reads CASSSQGHGYTF. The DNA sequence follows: TGCGCCAGCAGCTCACAGGGGCATGGCTACACCTTC.